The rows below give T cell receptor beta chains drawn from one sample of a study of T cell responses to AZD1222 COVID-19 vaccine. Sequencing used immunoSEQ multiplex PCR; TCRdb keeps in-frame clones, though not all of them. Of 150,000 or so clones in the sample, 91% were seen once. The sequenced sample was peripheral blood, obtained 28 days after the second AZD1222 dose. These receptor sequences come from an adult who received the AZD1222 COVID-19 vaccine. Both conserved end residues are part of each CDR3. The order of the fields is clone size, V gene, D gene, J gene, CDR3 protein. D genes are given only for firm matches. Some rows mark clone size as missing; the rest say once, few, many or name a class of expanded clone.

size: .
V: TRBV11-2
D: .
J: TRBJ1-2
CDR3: CASSLGSIGYTF

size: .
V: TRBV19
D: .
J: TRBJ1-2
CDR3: CASRLQGDYGYTF

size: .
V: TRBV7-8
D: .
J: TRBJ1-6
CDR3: CASHLGGKNSPLHF

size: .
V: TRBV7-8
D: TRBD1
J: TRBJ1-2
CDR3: CASSSSRDRGYGYTF

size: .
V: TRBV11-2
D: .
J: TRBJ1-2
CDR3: CASSLERGRSGYTF

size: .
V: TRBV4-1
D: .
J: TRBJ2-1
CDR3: CASSLEGNSYNEQFF

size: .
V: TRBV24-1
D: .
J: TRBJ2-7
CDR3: CATSDFYEQYF

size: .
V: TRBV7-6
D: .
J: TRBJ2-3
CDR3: CASSLAPGADTQYF

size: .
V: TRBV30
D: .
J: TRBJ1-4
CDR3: CAWRAGTSTNEKLFF

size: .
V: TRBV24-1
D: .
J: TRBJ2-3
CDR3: CATSDLGGSGTDTQYF

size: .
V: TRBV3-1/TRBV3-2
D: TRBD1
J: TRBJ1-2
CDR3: CASSQGSWGQQAIDGYTF

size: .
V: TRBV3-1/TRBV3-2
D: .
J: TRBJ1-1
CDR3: CASSQDVPLVF

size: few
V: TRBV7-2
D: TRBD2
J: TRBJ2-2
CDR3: CASSLRIGGLADQSGELFF

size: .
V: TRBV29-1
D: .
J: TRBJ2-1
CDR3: CSVVAGDVYNEQFF

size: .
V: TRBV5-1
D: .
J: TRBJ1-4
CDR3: CASSLGILTNEKLFF

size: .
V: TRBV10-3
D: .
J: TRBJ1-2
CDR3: CAISEPGGYGYTF

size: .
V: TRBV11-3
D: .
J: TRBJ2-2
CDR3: CASSLDQAGELFF

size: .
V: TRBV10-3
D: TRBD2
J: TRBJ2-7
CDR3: CAISDPGTSGSYEQYF

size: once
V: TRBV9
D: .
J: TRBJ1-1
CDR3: CARTGHTEAFF

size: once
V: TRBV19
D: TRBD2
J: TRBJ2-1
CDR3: CASSIGGGAKDEQFF

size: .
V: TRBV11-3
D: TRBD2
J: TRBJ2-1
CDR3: CASSPTTSGAQFF

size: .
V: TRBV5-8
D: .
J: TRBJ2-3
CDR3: CASSFNQGADTQYF

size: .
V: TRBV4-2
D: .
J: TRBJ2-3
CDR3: CASSQVGGTDTQYF

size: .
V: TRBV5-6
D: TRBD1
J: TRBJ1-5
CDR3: CASSFGTGGKPQHF

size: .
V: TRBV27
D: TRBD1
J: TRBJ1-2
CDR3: CASSLLTGGGYGYTF

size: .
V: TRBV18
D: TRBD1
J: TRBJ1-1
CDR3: CASSPGQGTNTEAFF

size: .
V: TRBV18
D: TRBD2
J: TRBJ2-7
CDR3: CASSPRGASGTYEQYF

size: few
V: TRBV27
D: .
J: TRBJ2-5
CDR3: CASSLDANRAMETQYF

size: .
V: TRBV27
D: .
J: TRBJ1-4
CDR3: CASSTKRRERGEKLFF

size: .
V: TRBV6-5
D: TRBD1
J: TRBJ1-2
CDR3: CASSLRQGRNYGYTF

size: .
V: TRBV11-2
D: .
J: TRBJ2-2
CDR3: CASTPAGELFF

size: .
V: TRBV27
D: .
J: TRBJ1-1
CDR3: CAIHLGGEAFF

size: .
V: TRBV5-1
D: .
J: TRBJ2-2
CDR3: CASSSGTNTGELFF

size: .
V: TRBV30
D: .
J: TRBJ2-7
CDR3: CAWSMGPGAYEQYF

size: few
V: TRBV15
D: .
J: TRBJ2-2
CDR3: CATSRVGGPSNTGELFF

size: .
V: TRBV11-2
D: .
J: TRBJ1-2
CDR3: CASSLDRSNYGYTF

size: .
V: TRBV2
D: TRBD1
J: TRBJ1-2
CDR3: CASLRDRGLTNYGYTF

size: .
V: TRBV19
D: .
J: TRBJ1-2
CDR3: CASSIDGEGSRYTF

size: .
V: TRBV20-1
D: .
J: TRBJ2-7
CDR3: CSASRGFSYEQYF

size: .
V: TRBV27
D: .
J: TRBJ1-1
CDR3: CASSLNSWNTEAFF

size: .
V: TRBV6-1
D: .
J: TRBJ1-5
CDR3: CASSERPVRDNQPQHF

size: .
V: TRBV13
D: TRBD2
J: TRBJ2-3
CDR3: CASSLEASGRNTQYF

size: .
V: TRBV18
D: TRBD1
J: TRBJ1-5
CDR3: CASSPAGQGVTAQHF

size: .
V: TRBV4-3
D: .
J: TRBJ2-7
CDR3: CASSQEGRSYEQYF

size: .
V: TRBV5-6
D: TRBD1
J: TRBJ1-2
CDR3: CASRLQGNYGYTF

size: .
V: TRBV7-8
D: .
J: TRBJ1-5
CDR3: CASRVGPTGIDSNQPQHF

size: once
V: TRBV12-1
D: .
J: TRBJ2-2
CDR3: CASTLRLQRSNTGELFF

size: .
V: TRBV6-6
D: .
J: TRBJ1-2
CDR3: CASSHTPGPHYGYTF

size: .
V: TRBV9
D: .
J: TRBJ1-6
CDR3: CASSVEGGNSPLHF

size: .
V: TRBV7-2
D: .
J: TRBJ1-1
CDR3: CASGQGGTEAFF

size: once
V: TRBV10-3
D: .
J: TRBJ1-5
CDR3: CAITRDPDGNQPQHF

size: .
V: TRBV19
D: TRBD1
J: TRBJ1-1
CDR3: CASSIQGATEAFF